This TCR beta chain was found in a study of beta chain features in type 1 diabetes (dated by TCRdb to the late 2010s). Study-wide context: Mean age, gender distribution, total cell number and subset yield did not differ between patients and healthy donors. A total of roughly 110 million sorted cells were examined across all samples, and the number of cells per subset was strongly correlated with RNA yield. In the study, TCRB repertoires of sorted circulating CD4+ T cell subsets from recently diagnosed type 1 diabetes patients were compared with those of matched healthy donors. Naive and central memory subsets were obtained from all 28 donors, but regulatory and stem cell-like memory subsets were isolated from only 8 patients and roughly eight healthy donors. Findings and caveats that apply to the study as a whole: Patients with type 1 diabetes made fewer insertions and deleted more nucleotides at VDJ recombination sites, implying thymic rearrangement abnormalities. Because small numbers of individuals were included in the HLA sub-analyses, any influence of HLA type on TCRB rearrangement was left unresolved. Naive, central memory and regulatory TCRB repertoires appeared to be more similar among patients than among healthy donors. Shorter templates might have been favored by PCR, but patient and control samples were amplified and corrected together, so both groups would have been affected equally by any skew. Sequencing cDNA rather than genomic DNA could over-represent highly expressing activated cells, although activation and CD3 levels did not differ between groups. Type 1 diabetes patients showed a moderate but significant shortening of TCRB CDR3 length in all four CD4+ subsets.

V is pared back by 11 bases and J by 0 bases, with 6 bases lying between the germline termini. The CDR3 has 11 amino acids, counting the end cysteine and phenylalanine. The entry retains the CDR3 DNA only, 33 bases that are in frame from base 1. The germline V gene (reference sequence) supplies CDR1 SEHNR and CDR2 FQNEAQ. Note on this clone: It has no known antigen specificity. One base away there is no much larger clone; base qualities are not given.

The entire isolated RNA was reverse transcribed using the High Capacity cDNA Reverse Transcription Kit, and thus expressed TCRB transcripts were sequenced. Deep immunoSEQ sequencing was applied to naive, central memory and regulatory T cell samples, giving an average of about 3.4 million total reads per sample. After sorted cells were lysed in RLT buffer, RNA was extracted with DNase-treated RNeasy Micro or Mini kits, with the choice depending on cell number. Each cell subset was processed on its own to prevent cross-contamination, while patient and healthy donor samples were processed together. TCRB sequences were amplified from cDNA with the immunoSEQ multiplex PCR, producing 87-bp fragments spanning the CDR3 region. Sequencing of the amplicons was done on the Illumina HiSeq platform. On the authors' methods: Synthetic template baselines were used to correct PCR bias computationally, reads within Hamming distance 2 were collapsed, and singletons that could not be merged were discarded. Reads were aligned to IMGT to assign V, D and J genes, CDR3 length, and insertions or deletions at six rearrangement sites. Within each subset, clonotype counts were normalized to the number of sorted cells before true diversity and Gini coefficients were calculated with the tcR R package. Repertoire sharing was quantified using the overlap coefficient calculated on TCRB nucleotide sequences. As a proxy for the pre-selection repertoire, out-of-frame TCRB sequences from naive cells were analyzed. What TCRdb holds here is the immuneACCESS table cut down to in-frame rearrangements. Part of the clones is not present; checked against another copy, under half of the missing clones reflect an unresolved V gene, and the others are unexplained. Clonal size and the V and J genes are those of that table, whereas D and trimming came from the DNA. In all, the sample holds about 240,000 clones, and more than 11% of those were seen once. The ten top clones hold just under 0.02% of the sample.

Each donor gave one peripheral blood draw, averaging roughly 0.11 L, which was collected into heparinised tubes. A BD FACSAria II and a panel including CD45RO, CCR7, CD25, CD127, CD95 and CD27 were used to sort naive, central memory, regulatory and stem cell-like memory CD4+ T cells. Purity was above 95% for every sorted population. Right away, PBMCs were isolated by Lymphoprep density gradient centrifugation and were stained directly, with no culture step. To minimize batch effects, samples were stained and sorted in pairs, one healthy donor with one patient per experiment. The sequence links TRBV7-9 to TRBJ2-3; TRBD2 is possibly the D segment (5 matching bases). The TCR was taken from a man aged 25 to 45 with type 1 diabetes. The sample was naive CD4+ T cells from blood. Reading the label with the study, this specimen's cell subset or site is: true naive CD4+ T cells. The DNA reads as follows: TGTGCCGGGGAGAGCACAGATACGCAGTATTTT. It translates to CAGESTDTQYF.